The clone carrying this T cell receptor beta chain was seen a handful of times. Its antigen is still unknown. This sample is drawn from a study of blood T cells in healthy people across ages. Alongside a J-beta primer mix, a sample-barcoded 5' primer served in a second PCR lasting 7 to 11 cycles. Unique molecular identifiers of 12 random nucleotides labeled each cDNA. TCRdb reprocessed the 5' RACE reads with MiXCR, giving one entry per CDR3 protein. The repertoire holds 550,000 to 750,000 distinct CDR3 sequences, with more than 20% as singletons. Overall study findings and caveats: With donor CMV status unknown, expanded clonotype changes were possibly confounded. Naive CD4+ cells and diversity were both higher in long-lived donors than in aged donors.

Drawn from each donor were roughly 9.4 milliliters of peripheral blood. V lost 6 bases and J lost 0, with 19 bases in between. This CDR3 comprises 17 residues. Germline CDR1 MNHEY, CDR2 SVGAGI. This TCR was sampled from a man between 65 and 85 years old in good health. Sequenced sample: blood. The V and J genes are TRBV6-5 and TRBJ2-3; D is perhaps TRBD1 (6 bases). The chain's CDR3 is CASSPGNRVESTDTQYF. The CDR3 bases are TGTGCCAGCAGCCCCGGAAACAGGGTCGAAAGCACAGATACGCAGTATTTT.